A single sample is the source of the 10 T cell receptor beta chains below, sequenced in a study of PD-1 blockade in classical Hodgkin lymphoma (dated by TCRdb to 2018 to 2021). What this sample's time point label stands for: cycle 4 day 1 (C4D1), after 6 weeks of nivolumab. Every trial patient had relapsed after autologous stem cell transplantation, and cohorts A, B and C differed in prior brentuximab vedotin exposure. CD8+ T cells were purified from thawed PBMCs by magnetic negative selection with a Miltenyi CD8+ T cell isolation kit. Library preparation was by the immunoSEQ multiplex PCR assay. The clones in this table, taken by TCRdb from immuneACCESS, are in-frame only. Not every clone is retained; where verified, under half of the shortfall comes from an unresolved V gene, and the cause of the rest is unknown. The sample records about 21,000 clones, around 89% of which are singletons. Roughly 4.7% of the sample comes from the top ten.

Sequenced material: CD8+ T cells from blood, taken before the fourth cycle of nivolumab. Receptor source: a human donor with classical Hodgkin lymphoma.

The J gene is TRBJ2-7, the V gene TRBV27, with a weak D call TRBD1 (5 bases). V lost 2 bases and J 2 bases, leaving 13 bases between the germline ends. Germline assignment: CDR1 MNHEY and CDR2 SMNVEV (reference sequence). The CDR3 runs to 15 residues. The CDR3 DNA sequence: TGTGCCAGCAGTTTAGACACAGGAAGTCCCTACGAGCAGTACTTC. It yields the protein CASSLDTGSPYEQYF.

The chain joins TRBV4-1 to TRBJ1-5, with a possible D match to TRBD1 (5 bases). Trimming removed 0 bases from V and 9 bases from J, with 15 bases in between. Germline CDR1 MGHRA, CDR2 YSYEKL. The CDR3 loop spans 15 amino acids. This CDR3 is CASSQEGHGFTPQHF. DNA for the CDR3: TGCGCCAGCAGCCAAGAGGGGCACGGCTTCACGCCCCAGCATTTT.

The rearrangement uses TRBV7-9 and TRBJ1-3; D possibly corresponds to TRBD1 (5 bases). The CDR3 is 12 residues long. The V gene lost 3 bases and the J gene lost 8 bases, with 8 bases spanning the gap. CDR1 is SEHNR and CDR2 is FQNEAQ in the germline V gene (reference sequence). The CDR3 DNA sequence: TGTGCCAGCAGCTTGGGGGGAGACACCATATATTTT. This encodes CASSLGGDTIYF.

This clone has only one observation. The rearrangement links TRBV25-1 to TRBJ1-2, with unresolved D. The ends were cut back, 6 bases at V and 3 bases at J, with 5 bases in the middle. CDR1 and CDR2 (germline): MGHDK, SYGVNS. The CDR3 has 11 residues. CDR3 DNA: TGTGCCAGCAGGGCTGACTATGGCTACACCTTC. Its translation: CASRADYGYTF.

The rearrangement uses TRBV27 and TRBJ1-5; weak D call: TRBD1 (5 bases). Germline loops: CDR1 MNHEY, CDR2 SMNVEV (reference sequence). This CDR3 has 15 amino acids. Trimming stripped 6 bases from V and 5 bases from J, with 17 bases between. CDR3 DNA sequence: TGTGCCAGCAGGCGAACGACAGCTACCGATCAGCCCCAGCATTTT. This translates into CASRRTTATDQPQHF.

The rearrangement uses TRBV2 and TRBJ2-1; TRBD2 matches at 10 bases. Germline V lookup: CDR1 SNHLY, CDR2 FYNNEI. The CDR3 is made up of 16 amino acids. With V trimmed by 2 bases and J by 6 bases, 7 bases remained unmatched. The CDR3 loop reads CASSEYPSGSFNEQFF. CDR3 in DNA: TGTGCCAGCAGTGAATACCCTAGCGGGAGTTTCAATGAGCAGTTCTTC.

The chain joins TRBV11-2 to TRBJ2-7, with D tentatively TRBD1 (5 bases). Germline V gene lookup returns CDR1 SGHAT and CDR2 FQNNGV. The CDR3 loop spans 14 amino acids. The V end lost 0 bases, the J end lost 4 bases, and 10 bases lay between the germline ends. The chain's CDR3 is CASSLEGDSYEQYF. Here the CDR3 DNA reads TGTGCCAGCAGCTTAGAGGGCGACAGTTACGAGCAGTACTTC. Full variable domain (rest looked up from reference TRBV11-2 and TRBJ2-7): EAGVAQSPRYKIIEKRQSVAFWCNPISGHATLYWYQQILGQGPKLLIQFQNNGVVDDSQLPKDRFSAERLKGVDSTLKIQPAKLEDSAVYLCASSLEGDSYEQYFGPGTRLTVT.

This sequence joins TRBV27 and TRBJ1-2; no reliable D call. V gave up 5 bases and J gave up 0 bases, with 13 bases separating them. The CDR3 is 15 residues long. Per the germline V gene, CDR1 is MNHEY and CDR2 is SMNVEV (reference sequence). The CDR3 DNA is TGTGCCAGCAGTCCCGGCTGGGGTACTAACTATGGCTACACCTTC. Its protein is CASSPGWGTNYGYTF.

A single count supports this clone. The V gene is TRBV11-2, the J gene TRBJ2-7, with no clear D. V was trimmed by 5 bases and J by 4 bases, leaving 24 bases between them. CDR3 length: 17 residues. Looked up from germline, CDR1 is SGHAT and CDR2 is FQNNGV. Written as DNA, the CDR3 is TGTGCCAGCAGCAGCCTCAGAAGGGTTCCCACGGTTTACGAGCAGTACTTC. Its translation: CASSSLRRVPTVYEQYF.

Sample share makes this clone hyperexpanded. J is TRBJ2-2 and V is TRBV30; 12 bases map to TRBD1. The CDR3 extends over 20 amino acids. The junction had 19 bases not matched to a gene; V was cut back by 3 bases and J by 5 bases. Germline CDR1 reads GTSNPN; CDR2 reads SVGIG (reference sequence). The CDR3 nucleotides are TGTGCCTGGAGGCTCGGGCCCGGGACAGGGGGCCGGAGAGTGACCGGGGAGCTGTTTTTT. Its translation is CAWRLGPGTGGRRVTGELFF. Full variable domain (remainder filled in from reference TRBV30 and TRBJ2-2): SQTIHQWPATLVQPVGSPLSLECTVEGTSNPNLYWYRQAAGRGLQLLFYSVGIGQISSEVPQNLSASRPQDRQFILSSKKLLLSDSGFYLCAWRLGPGTGGRRVTGELFFGEGSRLTVL.